Listed below are T cell receptor beta chains from one sample, sequenced in a study of T cell changes during pregnancy in multiple sclerosis. The assay was immunoSEQ multiplex PCR, and TCRdb's table has in-frame clones only and misses some. Of under 60,000 clones in the sample, almost 95% were seen once. The source was CD4+ T cells from peripheral blood mononuclear cells, collected in the third trimester of pregnancy. The receptors come from a female donor with multiple sclerosis, enrolled in a pregnancy study. Both conserved end residues are part of each CDR3.

TRBV19	TRBJ2-3	CASSRPGQGTDTQYF
TRBV11-3	TRBJ2-7	CASSFEGLGEQYF
TRBV7-9	TRBJ2-7	CASSLEGTSGTHEQYF
TRBV27	TRBJ2-7	CASSRGTSGSISEQYF
TRBV6-5	TRBJ2-7	CASSYISGSAEQYF
TRBV4-2	TRBJ2-2	CASRLLTGAATGELFF
TRBV19	TRBJ1-3	CASSSRDSGNTIYF
TRBV7-2	TRBJ2-7	CASSSLAGATIYEQYF
TRBV5-1	TRBJ1-1	CASSLVGTGGILNTEAFF
TRBV18	TRBJ2-5	CASSHRDRGLQETQYF
TRBV7-9	TRBJ1-4	CASSLSGGEVKLFF
TRBV2	TRBJ1-5	CASRIGGNQPQHF
TRBV30	TRBJ2-1	CAWSNQAGGSYNEQFF
TRBV27	TRBJ2-7	CASSLKGLDLFYEQYF
TRBV10-3	TRBJ2-1	CAISAGAGGSNEQFF
TRBV19	TRBJ1-2	CASSPPGPYGYTF
TRBV27	TRBJ1-2	CASSLKGEGYGYTF
TRBV27	TRBJ1-5	CASSPGTSNQPQHF
TRBV19	TRBJ1-4	CASSKGAGDEKLFF
TRBV27	TRBJ1-2	CASSLRGTNYGYTF
TRBV7-3	TRBJ2-5	CASSLAGWETQYF
TRBV9	TRBJ2-1	CASSVGAFGNNEQFF
TRBV4-2	TRBJ1-2	CASSPLGGNYGYTF
TRBV10-1	TRBJ2-7	CASSDSLADYEQYF
TRBV7-9	TRBJ2-5	CASSLTAGGEETQYF
TRBV9	TRBJ1-2	CASSVGGRGLSGYTF
TRBV6-5	TRBJ1-2	CASRQGFYGYTF
TRBV6-4	TRBJ2-2	CARTSGRTGELFF
TRBV6-5	TRBJ2-7	CASSYALPGQTYEQYF
TRBV6-5	TRBJ1-5	CASSYSISEKPQHF
TRBV11-1	TRBJ1-6	CASTPDGGSPLHF
TRBV28	TRBJ2-3	CASSEQGAATDTQYF
TRBV18	TRBJ1-5	CASSPATGGGNQPQHF
TRBV18	TRBJ1-3	CASSPSGDTIYF
TRBV5-1	TRBJ2-3	CASSPTLTGGTDTQYF
TRBV6-1	TRBJ2-3	CASSETTVNTDTQYF
TRBV5-1	TRBJ1-1	CASSNYLVNTEAFF
TRBV18	TRBJ2-3	CASSGDSPDTQYF
TRBV7-9	TRBJ2-1	CASSLARPWANEQFF
TRBV7-5	TRBJ2-5	CVRRRWTEKETQYF
TRBV5-4	TRBJ1-5	CASSLNGISQESNQPQHF
TRBV19	TRBJ1-1	CASRQSTIQGNTEAFF
TRBV14	TRBJ2-7	CASSQDLTGVSEQYF
TRBV5-1	TRBJ1-5	CASAEGAGVSNQPQHF
TRBV27	TRBJ1-5	CASSPGTGGVGNQPQHF
TRBV9	TRBJ2-3	CASSVTGKRTDTQYF
TRBV19	TRBJ2-3	CASRRTASTDTQYF
TRBV20-1	TRBJ2-1	CSARRTLEGFF
TRBV6-6	TRBJ1-4	CASSFWGGRNEKLFF
TRBV28	TRBJ2-1	CASRSSEADNEQFF
TRBV29-1	TRBJ1-2	CSCGGGSYGYTF
TRBV5-8	TRBJ1-2	CASSHPDSYGYTF
TRBV7-9	TRBJ1-3	CASSLAARGPSTSGNTIYF
TRBV7-9	TRBJ2-7	CASSLVTSGSYEQYF